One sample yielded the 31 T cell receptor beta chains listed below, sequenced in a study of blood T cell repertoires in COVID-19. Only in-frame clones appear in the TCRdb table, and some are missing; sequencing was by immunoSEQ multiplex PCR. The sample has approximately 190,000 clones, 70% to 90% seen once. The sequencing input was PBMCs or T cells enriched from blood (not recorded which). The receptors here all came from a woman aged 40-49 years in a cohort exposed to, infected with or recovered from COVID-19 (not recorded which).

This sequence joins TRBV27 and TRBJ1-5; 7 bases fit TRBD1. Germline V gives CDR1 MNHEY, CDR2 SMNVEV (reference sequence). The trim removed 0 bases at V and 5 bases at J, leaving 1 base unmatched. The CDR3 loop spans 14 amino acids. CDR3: CASSLSGQYQPQHF. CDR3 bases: TGTGCCAGCAGTTTATCGGGACAGTATCAGCCCCAGCATTTT.

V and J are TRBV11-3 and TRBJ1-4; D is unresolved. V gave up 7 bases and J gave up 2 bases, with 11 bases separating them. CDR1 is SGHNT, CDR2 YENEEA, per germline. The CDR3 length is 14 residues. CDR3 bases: TGTGCCAGCAAGCCCTCTTGGACTAATGAAAAACTGTTTTTT. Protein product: CASKPSWTNEKLFF.

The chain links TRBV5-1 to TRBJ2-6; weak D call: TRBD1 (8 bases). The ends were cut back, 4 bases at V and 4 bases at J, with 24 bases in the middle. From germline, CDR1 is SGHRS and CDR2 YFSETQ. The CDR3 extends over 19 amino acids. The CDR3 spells CASSQDFTGGARGANVLTF. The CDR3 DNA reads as TGCGCCAGCAGCCAGGACTTTACAGGGGGGGCGCGAGGGGCCAACGTCCTGACTTTC.

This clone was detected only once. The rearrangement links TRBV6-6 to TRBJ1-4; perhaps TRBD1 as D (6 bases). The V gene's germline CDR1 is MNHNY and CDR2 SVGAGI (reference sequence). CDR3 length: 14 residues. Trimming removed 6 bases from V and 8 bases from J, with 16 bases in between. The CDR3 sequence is CASSLAQGREKLFF. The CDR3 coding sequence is TGTGCCAGCAGCCTCGCCCAGGGGCGCGAAAAACTGTTTTTT.

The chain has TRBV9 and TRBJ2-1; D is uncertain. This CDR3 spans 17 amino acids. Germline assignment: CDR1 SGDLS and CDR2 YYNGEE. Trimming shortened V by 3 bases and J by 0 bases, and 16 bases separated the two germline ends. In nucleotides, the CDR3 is TGTGCCAGCAGCGCTCCCCCAGCAGGCCACTCCTACAATGAGCAGTTCTTC. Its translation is CASSAPPAGHSYNEQFF.

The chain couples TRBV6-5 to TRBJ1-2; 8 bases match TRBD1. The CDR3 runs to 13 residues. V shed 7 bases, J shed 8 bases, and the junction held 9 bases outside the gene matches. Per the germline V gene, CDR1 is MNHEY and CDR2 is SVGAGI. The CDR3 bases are TGTGCCAGCACCTTAGACAGGGGAGGAGGCTACACCTTC. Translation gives CASTLDRGGGYTF.

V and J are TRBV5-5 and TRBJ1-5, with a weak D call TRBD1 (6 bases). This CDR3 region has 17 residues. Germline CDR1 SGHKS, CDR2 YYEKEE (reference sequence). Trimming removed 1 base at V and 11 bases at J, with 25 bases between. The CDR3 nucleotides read TGTGCCAGCAGCTTGAACCGTGACAGGTTGGGAGTGGGGGCCCAGCATTTT. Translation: CASSLNRDRLGVGAQHF. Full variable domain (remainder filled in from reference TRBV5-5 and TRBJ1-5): DAGVTQSPTHLIKTRGQQVTLRCSPISGHKSVSWYQQVLGQGPQFIFQYYEKEERGRGNFPDRFSARQFPNYSSELNVNALLLGDSALYLCASSLNRDRLGVGAQHFGDGTRLSIL.

The CDR3, as DNA: TGTGCCAGCAGTTTTCAGGATGACGGTGAGCAGTTCTTC. Translation: CASSFQDDGEQFF. The rearrangement joins TRBV12-3 or TRBV12-4 to TRBJ2-1; D not resolved. The length of the CDR3 is 13 residues. Trimming left V 3 bases short and J 9 bases short, with 12 bases between.

Here the CDR3 DNA reads TGCGCCAGCAGCCGAAGCGCGGCTGGCGCGACCTACGAGCAGTACTTC. Protein sequence: CASSRSAAGATYEQYF. The J gene is TRBJ2-7, the V gene TRBV4-3; no definite D call. This CDR3 comprises 16 residues. Germline V gene lookup returns CDR1 LGHNA and CDR2 YSLEER. Trimming cost V 4 bases and J 2 bases, with 18 bases left between them.

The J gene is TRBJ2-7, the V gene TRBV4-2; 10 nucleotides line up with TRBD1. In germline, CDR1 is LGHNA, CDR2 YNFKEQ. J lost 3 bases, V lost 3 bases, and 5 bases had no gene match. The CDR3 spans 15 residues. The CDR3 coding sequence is TGTGCCAGCAGCCACTCCGGGACAGGGGTCTACGAGCAGTACTTC. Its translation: CASSHSGTGVYEQYF.

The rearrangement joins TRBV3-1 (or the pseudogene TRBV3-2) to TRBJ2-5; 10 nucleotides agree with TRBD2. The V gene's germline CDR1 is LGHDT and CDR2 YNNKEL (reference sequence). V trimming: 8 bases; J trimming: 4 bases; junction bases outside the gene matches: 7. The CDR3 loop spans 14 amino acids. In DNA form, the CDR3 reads TGTGCCAGCTCACTTCGACTAGCGGGAGAGACCCAGTACTTC. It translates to CASSLRLAGETQYF.

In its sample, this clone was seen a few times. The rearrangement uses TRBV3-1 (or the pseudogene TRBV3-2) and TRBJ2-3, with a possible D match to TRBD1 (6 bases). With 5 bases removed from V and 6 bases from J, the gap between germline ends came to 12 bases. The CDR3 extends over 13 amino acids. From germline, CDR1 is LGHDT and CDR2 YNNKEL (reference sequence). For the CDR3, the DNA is TGTGCCAGCAGCTTCAGGGGTGGGGATACGCAGTATTTT. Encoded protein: CASSFRGGDTQYF.

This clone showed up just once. The CDR3 loop is CASSIDHRGGYEQYF. The CDR3 region has the DNA TGTGCCAGTAGTATAGACCACAGGGGAGGTTACGAGCAGTACTTC. The gene calls are TRBV19 and TRBJ2-7; tentatively, D is TRBD1 (7 bases). This CDR3 has 15 residues. V was pared by 0 bases and J by 4 bases, with 13 bases between. Germline lookup yields CDR1 LNHDA and CDR2 SQIVND (reference sequence).

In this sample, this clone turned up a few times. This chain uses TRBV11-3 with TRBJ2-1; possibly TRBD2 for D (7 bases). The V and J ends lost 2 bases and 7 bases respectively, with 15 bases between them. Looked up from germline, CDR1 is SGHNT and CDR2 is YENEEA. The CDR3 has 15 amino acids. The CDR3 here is CASSLFAGAGNEQFF. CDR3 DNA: TGTGCCAGCAGCTTATTCGCGGGGGCGGGGAATGAGCAGTTCTTC.

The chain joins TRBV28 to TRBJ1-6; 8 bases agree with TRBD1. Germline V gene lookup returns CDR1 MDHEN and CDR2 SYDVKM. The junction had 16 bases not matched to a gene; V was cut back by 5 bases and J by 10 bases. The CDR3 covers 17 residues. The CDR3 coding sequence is TGTGCCAGCAGTACCCCAGGAAGACAGGGGAGACACTCACCCCTCCACTTT. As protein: CASSTPGRQGRHSPLHF.

The CDR3 coding sequence is TGTGCCAGCAGCTCGCGGGGGCGAGATGAAAAACTGTTTTTT. Its protein product is CASSSRGRDEKLFF. The chain carries TRBV7-9 and TRBJ1-4, with D perhaps TRBD1 (6 bases). The V end was cut by 4 bases, the J end by 6 bases, with 12 bases between. Germline CDR1 and CDR2: SEHNR and FQNEAQ (reference sequence). This CDR3 comprises 14 residues. The full variable domain, in which reference TRBV7-9 and TRBJ1-4 provide the parts outside the CDR3, is DTGVSQNPRHKITKRGQNVTFRCDPISEHNRLYWYRQTLGQGPEFLTYFQNEAQLEKSRLLSDRFSAERPKGSFSTLEIQRTEQGDSAMYLCASSSRGRDEKLFFGSGTQLSVL.

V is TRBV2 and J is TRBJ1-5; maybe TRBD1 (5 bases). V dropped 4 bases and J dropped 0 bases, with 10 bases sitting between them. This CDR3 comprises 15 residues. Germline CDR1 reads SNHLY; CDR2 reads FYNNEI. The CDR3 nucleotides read TGTGCCAGCAGTGTCCAGGGACTTAGCAATCAGCCCCAGCATTTT. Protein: CASSVQGLSNQPQHF.

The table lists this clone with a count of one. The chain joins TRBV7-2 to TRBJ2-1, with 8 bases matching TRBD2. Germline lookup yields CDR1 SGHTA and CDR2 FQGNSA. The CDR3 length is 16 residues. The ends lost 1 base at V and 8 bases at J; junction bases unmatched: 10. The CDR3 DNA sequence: TGTGCCAGCAGCTTAGTTGTTGTCGCGGGAGGAGATGAGCAGTTCTTC. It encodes CASSLVVVAGGDEQFF.

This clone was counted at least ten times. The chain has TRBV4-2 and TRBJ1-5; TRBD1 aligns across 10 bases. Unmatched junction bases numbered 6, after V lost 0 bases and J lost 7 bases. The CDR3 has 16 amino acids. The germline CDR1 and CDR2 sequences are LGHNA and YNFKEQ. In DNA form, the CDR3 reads TGTGCCAGCAGCCAAGAATTAGGGACAGGGGAGCAGCCCCAGCATTTT. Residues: CASSQELGTGEQPQHF.

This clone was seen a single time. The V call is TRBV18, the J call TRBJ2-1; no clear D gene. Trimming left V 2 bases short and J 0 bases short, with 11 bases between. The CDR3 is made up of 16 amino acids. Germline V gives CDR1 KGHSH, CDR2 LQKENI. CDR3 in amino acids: CASSPKDLSSYNEQFF. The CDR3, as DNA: TGTGCCAGCTCACCAAAAGACTTGAGCTCCTACAATGAGCAGTTCTTC.

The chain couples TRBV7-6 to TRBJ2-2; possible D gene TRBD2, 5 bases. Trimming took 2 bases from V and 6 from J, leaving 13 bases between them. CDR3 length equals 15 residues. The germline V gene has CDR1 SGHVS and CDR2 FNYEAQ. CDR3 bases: TGTGCCAGCAGCTTAATGGCTAGCCGCGCCGGGGAGCTGTTTTTT. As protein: CASSLMASRAGELFF.

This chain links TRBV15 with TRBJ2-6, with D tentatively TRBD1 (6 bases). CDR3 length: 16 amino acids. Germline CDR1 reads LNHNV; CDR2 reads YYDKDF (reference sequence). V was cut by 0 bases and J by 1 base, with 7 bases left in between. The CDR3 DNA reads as TGTGCCACCAGCAGAGAACAGGGATCTGGGGCCAACGTCCTGACTTTC. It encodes CATSREQGSGANVLTF.

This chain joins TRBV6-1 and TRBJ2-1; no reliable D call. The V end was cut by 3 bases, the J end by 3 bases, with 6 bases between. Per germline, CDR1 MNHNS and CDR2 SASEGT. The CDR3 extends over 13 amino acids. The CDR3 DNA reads TGTGCCAGCAGTGACGCAGACTACAATGAGCAGTTCTTC. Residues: CASSDADYNEQFF.

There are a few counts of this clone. CDR3 bases: TGTGCCAGCAGCCAAGATCCCACTAGCGGGAGACCCACAGATACGCAGTATTTT. It codes for CASSQDPTSGRPTDTQYF. The genes are TRBV4-2 and TRBJ2-3; 11 bases agree with TRBD2. J gave up 2 bases and V 0 bases, and 7 bases lay outside the gene matches. This CDR3 is built from 18 residues. Germline lookup yields CDR1 LGHNA and CDR2 YNFKEQ.

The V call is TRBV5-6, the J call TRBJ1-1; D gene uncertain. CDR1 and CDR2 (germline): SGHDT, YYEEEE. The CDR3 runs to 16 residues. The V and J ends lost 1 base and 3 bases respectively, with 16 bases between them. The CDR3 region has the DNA TGTGCCAGCAGCTTGCAAGTAGTCCGCGGTGACACTGAAGCTTTCTTT. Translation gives CASSLQVVRGDTEAFF.

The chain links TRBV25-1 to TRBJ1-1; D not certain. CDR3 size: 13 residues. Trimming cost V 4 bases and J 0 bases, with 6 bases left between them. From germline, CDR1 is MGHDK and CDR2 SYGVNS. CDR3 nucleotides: TGTGCCAGCAGTGCAAATTTGAACACTGAAGCTTTCTTT. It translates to CASSANLNTEAFF.

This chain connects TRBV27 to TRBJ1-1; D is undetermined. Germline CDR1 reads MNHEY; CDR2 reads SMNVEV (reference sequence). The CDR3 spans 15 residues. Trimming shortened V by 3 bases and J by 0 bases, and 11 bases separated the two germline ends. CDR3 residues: CASSFGGIMNTEAFF. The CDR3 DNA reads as TGTGCCAGCAGTTTTGGTGGCATAATGAACACTGAAGCTTTCTTT.

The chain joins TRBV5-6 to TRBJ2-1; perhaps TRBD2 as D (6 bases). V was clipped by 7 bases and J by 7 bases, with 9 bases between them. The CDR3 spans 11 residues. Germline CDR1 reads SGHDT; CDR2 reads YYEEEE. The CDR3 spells CASRDLNEQFF. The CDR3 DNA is TGTGCCAGCCGGGACTTGAATGAGCAGTTCTTC.

CDR3 sequence reads: CASSFRGLGRSIQYF. The CDR3, as DNA: TGTGCCAGCAGCTTCAGAGGGCTAGGAAGGAGCATTCAGTACTTC. The chain carries TRBV11-3 and TRBJ2-4; D may be TRBD2 (5 bases). The CDR3 has 15 residues. The germline gives CDR1 SGHNT, CDR2 YENEEA. V lost 3 bases to trimming and J lost 9 bases, with 18 bases between them.

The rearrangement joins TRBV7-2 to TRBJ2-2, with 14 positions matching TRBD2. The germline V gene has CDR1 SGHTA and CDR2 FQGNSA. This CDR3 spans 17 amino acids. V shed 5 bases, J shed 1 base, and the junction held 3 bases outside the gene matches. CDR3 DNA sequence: TGTGCCAGCAGCAAGGGACTAGCGGGGGTGAACACCGGGGAGCTGTTTTTT. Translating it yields CASSKGLAGVNTGELFF.

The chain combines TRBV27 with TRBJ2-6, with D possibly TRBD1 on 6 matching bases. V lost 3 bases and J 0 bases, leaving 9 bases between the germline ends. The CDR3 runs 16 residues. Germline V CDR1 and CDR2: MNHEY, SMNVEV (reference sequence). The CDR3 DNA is TGTGCCAGCAGTTTCAGGGGATCCTCTGGGGCCAACGTCCTGACTTTC. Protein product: CASSFRGSSGANVLTF.